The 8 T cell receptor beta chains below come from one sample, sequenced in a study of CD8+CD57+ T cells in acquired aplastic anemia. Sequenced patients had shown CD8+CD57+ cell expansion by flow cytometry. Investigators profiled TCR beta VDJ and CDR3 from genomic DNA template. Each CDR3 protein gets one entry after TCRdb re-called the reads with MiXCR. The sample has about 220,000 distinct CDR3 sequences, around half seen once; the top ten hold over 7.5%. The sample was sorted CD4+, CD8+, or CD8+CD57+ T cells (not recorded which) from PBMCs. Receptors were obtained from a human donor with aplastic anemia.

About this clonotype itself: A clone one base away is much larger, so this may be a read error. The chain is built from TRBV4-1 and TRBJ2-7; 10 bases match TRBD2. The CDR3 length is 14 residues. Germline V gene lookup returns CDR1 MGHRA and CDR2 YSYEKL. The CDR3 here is CASSQQAGGYGQYF. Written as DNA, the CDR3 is TGCGCCAGCAGCCAACAAGCGGGAGGGTACGGGCAGTACTTC.

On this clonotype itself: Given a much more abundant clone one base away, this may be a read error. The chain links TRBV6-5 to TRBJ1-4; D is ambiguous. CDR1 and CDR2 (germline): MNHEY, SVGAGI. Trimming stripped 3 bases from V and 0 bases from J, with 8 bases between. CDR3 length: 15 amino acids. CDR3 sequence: CASSYQTPTNEKLFF. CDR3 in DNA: TGTGCCAGCAGTTATCAGACACCAACTAATGAAAAACTGTTTTTT.

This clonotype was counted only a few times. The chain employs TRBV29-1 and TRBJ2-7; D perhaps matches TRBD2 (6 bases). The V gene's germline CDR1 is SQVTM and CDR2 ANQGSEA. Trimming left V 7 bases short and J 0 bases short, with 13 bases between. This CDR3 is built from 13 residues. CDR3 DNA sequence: TGCAGCGCCGAACTGGGGGGCTCCTACGAGCAGTACTTC. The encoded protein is CSAELGGSYEQYF.

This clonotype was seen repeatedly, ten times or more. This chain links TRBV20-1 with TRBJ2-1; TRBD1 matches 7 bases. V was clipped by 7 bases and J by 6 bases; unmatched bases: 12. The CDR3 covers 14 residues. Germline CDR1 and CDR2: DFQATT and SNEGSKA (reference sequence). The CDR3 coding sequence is TGCAGTGTCAACGGAGTCGGGACAGTCAATGAGCAGTTCTTC. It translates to CSVNGVGTVNEQFF.

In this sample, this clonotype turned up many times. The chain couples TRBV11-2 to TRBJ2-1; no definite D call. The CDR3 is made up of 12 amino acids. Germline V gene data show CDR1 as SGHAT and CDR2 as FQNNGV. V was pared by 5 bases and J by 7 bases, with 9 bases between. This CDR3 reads CASSLMGNEQFF. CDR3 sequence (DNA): TGTGCCAGCAGCCTGATGGGGAATGAGCAGTTCTTC.

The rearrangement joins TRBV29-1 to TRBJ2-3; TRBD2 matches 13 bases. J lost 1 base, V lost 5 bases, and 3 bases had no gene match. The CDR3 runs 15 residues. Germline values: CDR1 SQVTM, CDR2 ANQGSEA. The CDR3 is CSVPGLAGGTDTQYF. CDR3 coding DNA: TGCAGCGTTCCAGGACTAGCGGGGGGCACAGATACGCAGTATTTT.

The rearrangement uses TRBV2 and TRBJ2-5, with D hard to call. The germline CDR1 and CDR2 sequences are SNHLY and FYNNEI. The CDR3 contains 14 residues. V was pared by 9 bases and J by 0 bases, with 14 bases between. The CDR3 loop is CASKLYRDQETQYF. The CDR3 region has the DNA TGTGCCAGTAAACTCTACAGAGACCAAGAGACCCAGTACTTC.

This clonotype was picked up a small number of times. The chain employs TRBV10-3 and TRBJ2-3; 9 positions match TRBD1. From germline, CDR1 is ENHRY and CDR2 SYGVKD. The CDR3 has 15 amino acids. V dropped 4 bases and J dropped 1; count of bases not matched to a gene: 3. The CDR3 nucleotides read TGTGCCATCAGTGCTGGGACAGGGCGCACAGATACGCAGTATTTT. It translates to CAISAGTGRTDTQYF.